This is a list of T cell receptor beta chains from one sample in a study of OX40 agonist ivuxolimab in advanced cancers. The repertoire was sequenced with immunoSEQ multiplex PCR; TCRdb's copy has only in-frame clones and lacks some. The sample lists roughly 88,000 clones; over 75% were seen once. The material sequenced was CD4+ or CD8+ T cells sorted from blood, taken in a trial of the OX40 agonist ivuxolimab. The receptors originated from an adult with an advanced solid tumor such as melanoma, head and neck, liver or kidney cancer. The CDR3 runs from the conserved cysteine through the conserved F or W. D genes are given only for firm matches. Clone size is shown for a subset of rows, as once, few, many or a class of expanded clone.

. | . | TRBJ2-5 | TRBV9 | CASSPGTVKETQYF | TGTGCCAGCAGCCCCGGGACGGTAAAAGAGACCCAGTACTTC
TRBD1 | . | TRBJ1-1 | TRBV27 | CASSLTGRAEAFF | TGTGCCAGCAGTCTGACAGGGCGGGCTGAAGCTTTCTTT
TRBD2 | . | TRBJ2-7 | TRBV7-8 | CASSPWTSGITYEQYF | TGTGCCAGCAGCCCCTGGACTAGCGGGATCACCTACGAGCAGTACTTC
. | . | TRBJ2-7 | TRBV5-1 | CASSLNRDEQYF | TGCGCCAGCAGCTTAAACCGGGACGAGCAGTACTTC
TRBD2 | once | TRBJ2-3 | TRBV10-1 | CASSDGVGLAVTDTQYF | TGCGCCAGCAGCGACGGCGTGGGACTAGCGGTCACAGATACGCAGTATTTT
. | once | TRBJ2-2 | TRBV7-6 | CASSVQPQVTGELFF | TGTGCCAGCAGCGTACAGCCACAAGTAACCGGGGAGCTGTTTTTT
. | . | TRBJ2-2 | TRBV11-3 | CASSLRIRYTGELFF | TGTGCCAGCAGCTTAAGGATAAGGTACACCGGGGAGCTGTTTTTT
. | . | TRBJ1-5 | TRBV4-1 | CASSQTDTVNQPQHF | TGCGCCAGCAGCCAGACCGACACTGTCAATCAGCCCCAGCATTTT
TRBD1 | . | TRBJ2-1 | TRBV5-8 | CASSFRGLSYNEQFF | TGTGCCAGCAGTTTTAGGGGGCTCTCCTACAATGAGCAGTTCTTC
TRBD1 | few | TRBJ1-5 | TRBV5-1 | CASSLQGGNQPQHF | TGCGCCAGCAGCTTACAGGGGGGCAATCAGCCCCAGCATTTT
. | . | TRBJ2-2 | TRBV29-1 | CSVEGNRATGELFF | TGCAGCGTTGAAGGGAACAGGGCCACCGGGGAGCTGTTTTTT
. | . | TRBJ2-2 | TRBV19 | CASRVERTGELFF | TGTGCCAGTAGGGTTGAGAGGACCGGGGAGCTGTTTTTT
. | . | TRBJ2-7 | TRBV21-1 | CASRKYQGAYYEQYF | TGTGCCAGCAGGAAATATCAGGGGGCATACTACGAGCAGTACTTC
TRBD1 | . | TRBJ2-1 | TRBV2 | CASRSLTGDEQFF | TGTGCCAGCAGATCCCTGACAGGGGATGAGCAGTTCTTC
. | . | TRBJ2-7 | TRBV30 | CAWSPGRPPYGEQYF | TGTGCCTGGAGTCCCGGTAGGCCCCCCTATGGAGAGCAGTACTTC
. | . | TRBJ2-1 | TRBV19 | CASTERNEQFF | TGTGCCAGTACTGAGCGGAATGAGCAGTTCTTC
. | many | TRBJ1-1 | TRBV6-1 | CASSELYGNTEAFF | TGTGCCAGCAGTGAACTTTACGGGAACACTGAAGCTTTCTTT
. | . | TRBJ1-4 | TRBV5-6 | CASSLRAGNEKLFF | TGTGCCAGCAGCCTCCGAGCTGGAAATGAAAAACTGTTTTTT
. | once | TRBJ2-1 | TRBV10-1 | CASSVWQGRDNEQFF | TGCGCCAGCAGTGTGTGGCAGGGAAGGGATAATGAGCAGTTCTTC
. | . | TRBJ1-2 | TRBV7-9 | CASSLGWDPNYGYTF | TGTGCCAGCAGCTTAGGTTGGGACCCTAACTATGGCTACACCTTC
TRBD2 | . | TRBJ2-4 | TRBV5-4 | CASSLDPAGGLLAKNIQYF | TGTGCCAGCAGCTTGGACCCAGCGGGAGGTCTCTTAGCCAAAAACATTCAGTACTTC
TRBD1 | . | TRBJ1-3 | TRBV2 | CASSVARTGFGNTIYF | TGTGCCAGCAGCGTTGCTCGGACAGGGTTTGGAAACACCATATATTTT
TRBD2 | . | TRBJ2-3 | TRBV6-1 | CASSAASGRAADTQYF | TGTGCCAGCAGTGCTGCTAGCGGGAGGGCGGCAGATACGCAGTATTTT
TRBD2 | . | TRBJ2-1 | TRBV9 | CASSVAPSGSSYNEQFF | TGTGCCAGCAGCGTAGCCCCTAGCGGGAGCTCCTACAATGAGCAGTTCTTC
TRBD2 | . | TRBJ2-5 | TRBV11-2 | CASGTSGRETQYF | TGTGCCAGTGGGACTAGCGGGAGGGAGACCCAGTACTTC
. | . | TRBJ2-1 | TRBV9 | CASSPIQGEQFF | TGTGCCAGCAGCCCGATACAAGGTGAGCAGTTCTTC
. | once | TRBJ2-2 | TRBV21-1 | CASSSRDKNTGELFF | TGTGCCAGCAGCAGCCGGGACAAGAACACCGGGGAGCTGTTTTTT
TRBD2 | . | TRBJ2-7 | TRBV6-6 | CASSQTSGRLNEQYF | TGTGCCAGCAGCCAGACTAGCGGGAGGCTGAACGAGCAGTACTTC
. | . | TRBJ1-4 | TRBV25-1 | CASSGVDRLNEKLFF | TGTGCCAGCAGTGGGGTAGACAGGCTTAATGAAAAACTGTTTTTT
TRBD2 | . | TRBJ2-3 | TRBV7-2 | CASSRQRERTDTQYF | TGTGCCAGCAGTCGTCAGCGGGAGCGCACAGATACGCAGTATTTT
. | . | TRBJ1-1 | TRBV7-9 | CASSLAQGHTEAFF | TGTGCCAGCAGCTTAGCTCAGGGGCACACTGAAGCTTTCTTT
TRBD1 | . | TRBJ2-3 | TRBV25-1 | CASSVLMTGSADTQYF | TGTGCCAGCAGTGTTCTTATGACAGGGTCGGCAGATACGCAGTATTTT
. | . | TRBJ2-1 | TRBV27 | CASSREGGNEQFF | TGTGCCAGCAGTCGTGAAGGAGGGAATGAGCAGTTCTTC
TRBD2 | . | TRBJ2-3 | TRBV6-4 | CASSDVAGGADTQYF | TGTGCCAGCAGTGACGTAGCGGGAGGGGCAGATACGCAGTATTTT
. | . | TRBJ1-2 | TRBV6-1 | CASSLTNTGYTF | TGTGCCAGCAGCCTGACTAACACCGGCTACACCTTC
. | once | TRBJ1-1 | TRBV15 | CATSRDQFSINTEAFF | TGTGCCACCAGCAGAGATCAATTCAGCATTAACACTGAAGCTTTCTTT
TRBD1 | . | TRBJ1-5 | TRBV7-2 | CASSYRAGGIFQPQHF | TGTGCCAGCAGCTACCGGGCAGGGGGTATTTTTCAGCCCCAGCATTTT
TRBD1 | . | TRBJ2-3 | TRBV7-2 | CASSPGQGSDTQYF | TGTGCCAGCAGCCCGGGACAGGGTTCAGATACGCAGTATTTT
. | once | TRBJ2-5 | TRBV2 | CASGARGYGETQYF | TGTGCCTCCGGAGCCAGGGGCTATGGAGAGACCCAGTACTTC
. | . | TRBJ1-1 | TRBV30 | CAWSFAITEAFF | TGTGCCTGGAGTTTTGCTATAACTGAAGCTTTCTTT
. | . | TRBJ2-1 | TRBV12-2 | CASRSRSRTKPYNEQFF | TGTGCAAGTCGCTCCAGAAGTCGGACTAAGCCCTACAATGAGCAGTTCTTC
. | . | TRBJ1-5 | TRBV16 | CASSRTGSNQPQHF | TGTGCCAGCAGCCGCACAGGGAGCAATCAGCCCCAGCATTTT
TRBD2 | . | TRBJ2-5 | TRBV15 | CATRTGTIETQYF | TGTGCCACCAGGACCGGGACTATAGAGACCCAGTACTTC
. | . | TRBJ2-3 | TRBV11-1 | CASSSTSSTQYF | TGTGCCAGCAGCTCGACTAGTAGTACGCAGTATTTT
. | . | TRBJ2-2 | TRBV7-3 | CASSPARNTGELFF | TGTGCCAGCAGCCCCGCCAGGAACACCGGGGAGCTGTTTTTT
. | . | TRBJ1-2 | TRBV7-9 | CASPGDYGYTF | TGTGCCAGCCCAGGGGACTATGGCTACACCTTC
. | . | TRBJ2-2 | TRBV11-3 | CASSLELDTGELFF | TGTGCCAGCAGCTTAGAGTTGGACACCGGGGAGCTGTTTTTT
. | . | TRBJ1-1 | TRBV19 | CASSIKAGNTEAFF | TGTGCCAGTAGTATTAAGGCGGGGAACACTGAAGCTTTCTTT
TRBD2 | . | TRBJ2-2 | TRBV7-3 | CASSLNPTSGRTGELFF | TGTGCCAGCAGCTTAAACCCCACTAGCGGGAGGACCGGGGAGCTGTTTTTT
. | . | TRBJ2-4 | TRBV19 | CASSIAGAGSGNIQYF | TGTGCCAGTAGTATAGCTGGCGCTGGGTCGGGAAACATTCAGTACTTC
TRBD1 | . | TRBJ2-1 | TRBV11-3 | CASSSGQHLNEQFF | TGTGCCAGCAGCTCGGGACAGCACCTTAATGAGCAGTTCTTC
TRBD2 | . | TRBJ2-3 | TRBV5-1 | CASSLISGRSTDTQYF | TGCGCCAGCAGCTTAATTAGCGGGAGGAGCACAGATACGCAGTATTTT
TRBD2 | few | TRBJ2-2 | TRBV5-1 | CASSLDGTSVLGELFF | TGCGCCAGCAGCTTAGATGGGACTAGCGTTCTCGGGGAGCTGTTTTTT
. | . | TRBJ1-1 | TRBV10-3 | CAITVGRSGVEAFF | TGTGCCATCACGGTGGGCAGGTCGGGTGTGGAAGCTTTCTTT
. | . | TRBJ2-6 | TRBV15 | CATSRTGSGANVLTF | TGTGCCACATCTCGGACGGGCTCTGGGGCCAACGTCCTGACTTTC